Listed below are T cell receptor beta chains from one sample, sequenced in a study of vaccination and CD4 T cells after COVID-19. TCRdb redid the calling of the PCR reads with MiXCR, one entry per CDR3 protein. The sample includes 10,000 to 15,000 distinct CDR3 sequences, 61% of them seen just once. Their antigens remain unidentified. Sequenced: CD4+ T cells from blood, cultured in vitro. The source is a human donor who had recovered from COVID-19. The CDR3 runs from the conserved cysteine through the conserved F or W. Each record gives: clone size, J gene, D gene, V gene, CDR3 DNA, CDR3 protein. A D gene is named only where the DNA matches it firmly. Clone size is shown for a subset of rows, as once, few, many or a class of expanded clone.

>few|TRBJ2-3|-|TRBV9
TGTGCCAGCAGCGTTGTAGGAGGGAATAGGTATTTT
CASSVVGGNRYF
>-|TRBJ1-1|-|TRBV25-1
TGTGCCAGCAGTGAATACCCCGTGGGGGGATCCACTGAAGCTTTCTTT
CASSEYPVGGSTEAFF
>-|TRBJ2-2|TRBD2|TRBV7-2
TGTGCCAGCAGCTCCCCGGGACTAGCGGGGGGGGAGCTGTTTTTT
CASSSPGLAGGELFF
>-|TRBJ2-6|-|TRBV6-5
TGTGCCAGCAGTTATACTGTTATCTCATCTGGGGCCAACGTCCTGACTTTC
CASSYTVISSGANVLTF
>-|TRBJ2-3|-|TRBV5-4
TGTGCCAGCAGGAAACAGGATACGCAGTATTTT
CASRKQDTQYF
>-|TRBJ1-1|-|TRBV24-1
TGTGCCACCAGTGAAGGACGGTCGAACACTGAAGCTTTCTTT
CATSEGRSNTEAFF
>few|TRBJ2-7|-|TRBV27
TGTGCCAGCAGTTTAGACCCCCTCGGACCTGGCAAATACGAGCAGTACTTC
CASSLDPLGPGKYEQYF
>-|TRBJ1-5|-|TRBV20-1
TGCAGTGCTGGGGGGGAGATTGGTCAGCCCCAGCATTTT
CSAGGEIGQPQHF
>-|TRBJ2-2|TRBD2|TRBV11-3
TGTGCCAGCAAACCCCTAGCGGGAGTGGCCGGGGAGCTGTTTTTT
CASKPLAGVAGELFF
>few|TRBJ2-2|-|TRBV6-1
TGTGCCAGCAGCCCTAGCCTCCCGAACACCGGGGAGCTGTTTTTT
CASSPSLPNTGELFF
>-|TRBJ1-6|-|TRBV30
TGTGCCTGGAGTGCCGACAGACCCGCGAACCTTTCACCCCTCCACTTT
CAWSADRPANLSPLHF
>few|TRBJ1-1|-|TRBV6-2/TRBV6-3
TGTGCCAGCAGAAACGCAAGATTGAACACTGAAGCTTTCTTT
CASRNARLNTEAFF
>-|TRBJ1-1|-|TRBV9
TGTGCCAGCAGCGAAGGAGACAGGCCGACTGAAGCTTTCTTT
CASSEGDRPTEAFF
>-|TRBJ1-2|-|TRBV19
TGTGCCAGTAGTACCCAGGACACCTCGCTTCTAGGCTACACCTTC
CASSTQDTSLLGYTF
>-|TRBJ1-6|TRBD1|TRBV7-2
TGTGCCAGCAATCCTCAGCCGGGACAGGGGGCTCATTCACCCCTCCACTTT
CASNPQPGQGAHSPLHF
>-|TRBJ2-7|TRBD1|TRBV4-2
TGTGCCAGCAGCCCGCGGGACAGGGGCAACGAGCAGTACTTC
CASSPRDRGNEQYF
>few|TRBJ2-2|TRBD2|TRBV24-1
TGTGCCACCAGTGATTCGGTCCCGGGACTAGCGGCCGGGGAGCTGTTTTTT
CATSDSVPGLAAGELFF
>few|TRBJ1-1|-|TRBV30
TGTGCCTGGAGCAGGCGGAATGAAGCTTTCTTT
CAWSRRNEAFF
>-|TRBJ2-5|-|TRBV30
TGTGCCTGGAGGAACATGGAGACCCAGTACTTC
CAWRNMETQYF
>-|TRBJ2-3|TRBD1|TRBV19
TGTGCCAGTAGTTCGGCAGGGGGCTTCGATACGCAGTATTTT
CASSSAGGFDTQYF
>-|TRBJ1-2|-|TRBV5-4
TGTGCCAGCAGCTCTCCGGTAGGCGGAGCAGCCAACTATGGCTACACCTTC
CASSSPVGGAANYGYTF
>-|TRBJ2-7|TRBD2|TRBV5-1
TGCGCCAGCAGCCCGGGACTAGCGGGATCGGGGGAGCAGTACTTC
CASSPGLAGSGEQYF
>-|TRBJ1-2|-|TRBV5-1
TGCGCCAGCGGGGCAGCGGGCTATGGCTACACCTTC
CASGAAGYGYTF
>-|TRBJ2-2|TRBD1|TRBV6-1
TGTGCCACCCAGATTCAGGGGGCTCTTACCGGGGAGCTGTTTTTT
CATQIQGALTGELFF
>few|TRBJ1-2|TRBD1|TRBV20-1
TGCAGTGCTAGTTCAGGGGGCGGCCGCTACACCTTC
CSASSGGGRYTF
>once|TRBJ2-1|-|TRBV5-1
TGCGCCAGCAGCTTGAGGCAGCGATTAGTGCAGTTCTTC
CASSLRQRLVQFF
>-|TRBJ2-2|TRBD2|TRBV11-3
TGTGCCAGCAGCTTAGTCCGACTAGCGGGAGGGACCGGGGAGCTGTTTTTT
CASSLVRLAGGTGELFF
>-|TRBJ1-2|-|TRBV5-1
TGCGCCAGCAGCTTGGCTCCGGGGCTAAACTATGGCTACACCTTC
CASSLAPGLNYGYTF
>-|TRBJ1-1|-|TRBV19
TGTGCCAGTAGTATCAGGGGACCAGCTACCACTGAAGCTTTCTTT
CASSIRGPATTEAFF
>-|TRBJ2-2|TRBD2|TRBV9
TGTGCCAGCCGGCGGGAGGGCCTCACCGGGGAGCTGTTTTTT
CASRREGLTGELFF
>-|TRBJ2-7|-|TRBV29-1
TGCAGCGTCCGGGCGCGGAATAGCGGTGACGAGCAGTACTTC
CSVRARNSGDEQYF
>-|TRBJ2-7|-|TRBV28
TGTGCCAGCAGTTTTAGGGGGCCGGGGGCGCAGTACTTC
CASSFRGPGAQYF
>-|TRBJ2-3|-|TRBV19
TGTGCCAGTAGTCCCCGTCCATGGGATACGCAGTATTTT
CASSPRPWDTQYF
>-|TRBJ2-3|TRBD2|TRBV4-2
TGTGCCAGCAGCCCGGGGGAGGGAAGCACAGATACGCAGTATTTT
CASSPGEGSTDTQYF
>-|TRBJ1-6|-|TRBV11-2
TGTGCCAGCAGCTTAGATGGTTCGAATTCACCCCTCCACTTT
CASSLDGSNSPLHF
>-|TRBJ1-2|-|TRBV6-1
TGTGCCAGCAGTCCCTACCGACAGCTCTATGGCTACACCTTC
CASSPYRQLYGYTF
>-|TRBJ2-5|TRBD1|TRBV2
TGTGCCAGCAGCACCCGACAGGGCTTTTTCGGGGAGACCCAGTACTTC
CASSTRQGFFGETQYF
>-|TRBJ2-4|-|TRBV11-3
TGTGCCAGCAGCCTAGGGGGGCCTTCCAAAAACATTCAGTACTTC
CASSLGGPSKNIQYF
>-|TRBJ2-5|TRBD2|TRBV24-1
TGTGCCACCAGTGATTCCCGGGGGGACCAAGAGACCCAGTACTTC
CATSDSRGDQETQYF
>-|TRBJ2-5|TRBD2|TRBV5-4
TGTGCCAGCAGCTTAGGTCCAGCGGGGCAAGAGACCCAGTACTTC
CASSLGPAGQETQYF
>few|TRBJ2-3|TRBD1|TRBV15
TGTGCCACGTCCGGGACAGGGTACACAGATACGCAGTATTTT
CATSGTGYTDTQYF
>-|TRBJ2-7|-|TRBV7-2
TGTGCCAGCAGCTTAGCGGGCAGGGGTCACGGGCAGTACTTC
CASSLAGRGHGQYF
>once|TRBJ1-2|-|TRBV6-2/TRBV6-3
TGTGCCAGCAGTTACGGGTTTCCCCCAAATGGCTACACCTTC
CASSYGFPPNGYTF
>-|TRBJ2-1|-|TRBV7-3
TGTGCCAGCAGCCCTCAGGGGCCCGACGGGGAGCAGTTCTTC
CASSPQGPDGEQFF
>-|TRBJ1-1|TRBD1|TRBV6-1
TGTGCCAGCAGCGAACAGGGGATGAATACTGAAGCTTTCTTT
CASSEQGMNTEAFF
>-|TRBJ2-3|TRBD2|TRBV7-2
TGTGCCAGCAGCCTTCGTCGCAGCGGGATCACAGATACGCAGTATTTT
CASSLRRSGITDTQYF
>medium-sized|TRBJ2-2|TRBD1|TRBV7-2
TGTGCCAGCAGCTTTCGACAGGGCGCCGGCGGGGAGCTGTTTTTT
CASSFRQGAGGELFF
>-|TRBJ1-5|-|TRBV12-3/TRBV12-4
TGTGCCAGCAGAGGACAACTTCATCAGCCCCAGCATTTT
CASRGQLHQPQHF
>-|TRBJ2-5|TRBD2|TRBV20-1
TGCAGTGCGATCATCGGGACTAGCGGGAATCAAGAGACCCAGTACTTC
CSAIIGTSGNQETQYF
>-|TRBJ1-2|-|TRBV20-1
TGCAGTGCTAGAGGGGGCAGTCTTAACTATGGCTACACCTTC
CSARGGSLNYGYTF
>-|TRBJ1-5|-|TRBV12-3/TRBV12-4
TGTGCCAGCAGTTTTGGTCTCAATCAGCCCCAGCATTTT
CASSFGLNQPQHF
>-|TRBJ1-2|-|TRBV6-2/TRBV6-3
TGTGCCAGCAGTTACTCGACCAGGGTCAACTATGGCTACACCTTC
CASSYSTRVNYGYTF
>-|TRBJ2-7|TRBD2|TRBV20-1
TGCAGTGCTGGGACTAGCGGGAGAGAGCAGTACTTC
CSAGTSGREQYF